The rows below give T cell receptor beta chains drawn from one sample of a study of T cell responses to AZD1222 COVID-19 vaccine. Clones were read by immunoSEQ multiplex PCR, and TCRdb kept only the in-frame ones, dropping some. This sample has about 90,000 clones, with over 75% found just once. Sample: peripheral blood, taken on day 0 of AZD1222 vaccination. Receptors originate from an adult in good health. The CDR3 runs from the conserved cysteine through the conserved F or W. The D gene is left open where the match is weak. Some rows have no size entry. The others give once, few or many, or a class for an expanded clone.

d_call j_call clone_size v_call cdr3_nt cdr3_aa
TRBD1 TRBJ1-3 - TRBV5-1 TGCGCCAGCAGCCCGGGACAGGGAGGGAACACCATATATTTT CASSPGQGGNTIYF
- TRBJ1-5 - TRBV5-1 TGCGCCAGCAGCTTGGAAGGGCCCAATCAGCCCCAGCATTTT CASSLEGPNQPQHF
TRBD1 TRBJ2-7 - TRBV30 TGTGCCTGGATTAAACAGGGGCACTCCTACGAGCAGTACTTC CAWIKQGHSYEQYF
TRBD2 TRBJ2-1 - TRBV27 TGTGCCAGCAGTGGACTAGCGGGAGGGAATGAGCAGTTCTTC CASSGLAGGNEQFF
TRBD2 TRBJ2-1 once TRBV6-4 TGTGCCAGCAGTGACTCGCCTTCCGTGGGAGGGGTCTACAATGAGCAGTTCTTC CASSDSPSVGGVYNEQFF
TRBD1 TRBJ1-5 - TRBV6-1 TGTGCCAGCAGTGAGAGGGCAGGGGGAAGCAATCAGCCCCAGCATTTT CASSERAGGSNQPQHF
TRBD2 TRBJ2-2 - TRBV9 TGTGCCAGCAGCGCGATTAGCGGGAGTGGCACCGGGGAGCTGTTTTTT CASSAISGSGTGELFF
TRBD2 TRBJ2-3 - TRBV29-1 TGCAGCGTTGGAGGGACTAGCGGGCCTTGGGGTACTAGCACAGATACGCAGTATTTT CSVGGTSGPWGTSTDTQYF
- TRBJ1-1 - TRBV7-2 TGTGCCAGCGGTTCCGGGACGAAAGCTTTCTTT CASGSGTKAFF
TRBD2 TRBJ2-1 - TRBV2 TGTGCCAGCAAGGGTAAGCGGGGAGACCAGGGCTCCTACAATGAGCAGTTCTTC CASKGKRGDQGSYNEQFF
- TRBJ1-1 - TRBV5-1 TGCGCCAGCAGCTTGGGCGGGACCGGGACCACTGAAGCTTTCTTT CASSLGGTGTTEAFF
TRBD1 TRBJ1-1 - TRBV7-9 TGTGCCAGCAGCCCCGGCCCAACAGGGGACACTGAAGCTTTCTTT CASSPGPTGDTEAFF
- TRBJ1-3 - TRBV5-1 TGCGCCAGCAGCTTGGGTAGCTCTGGAAACACCATATATTTT CASSLGSSGNTIYF
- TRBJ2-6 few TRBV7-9 TGTGCCAGCAGCGAACCCATTGGAACCGGGGCCAACGTCCTGACTTTC CASSEPIGTGANVLTF
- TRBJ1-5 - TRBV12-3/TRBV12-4 TGTGCCAGCAGCCAGGGGAGTCAGCCCCAGCATTTT CASSQGSQPQHF
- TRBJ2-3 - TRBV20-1 TGCAGTGTAGGGTATACGCAGTATTTT CSVGYTQYF
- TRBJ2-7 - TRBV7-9 TGTGCCAGCAGCTTGGGATTTTGGTACGAGCAGTACTTC CASSLGFWYEQYF
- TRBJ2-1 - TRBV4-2 TGTGCCAGCAGCCAAGATACGGCTAGCAGTTACAATGAGCAGTTCTTC CASSQDTASSYNEQFF
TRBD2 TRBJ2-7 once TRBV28 TGTGCCAGCGCTAGCGGGAGAGATGAGCAGTACTTC CASASGRDEQYF
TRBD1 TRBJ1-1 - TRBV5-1 TGCGCCAGCACACAGGGGGCGCAGAACACTGAAGCTTTCTTT CASTQGAQNTEAFF
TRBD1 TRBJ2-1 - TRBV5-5 TGTGCCAGCAGCCGAGACAGGGGCGACAGGAATGAGCAGTTCTTC CASSRDRGDRNEQFF
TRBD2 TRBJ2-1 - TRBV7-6 TGTGCCAGCAGCCCCCTTAGCGGGAGGGCCTACTACAATGAGCAGTTCTTC CASSPLSGRAYYNEQFF
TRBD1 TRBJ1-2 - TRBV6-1 TGTGCCAGCAGGGAAGGGGGCGCAAGGGATGGCTACACCTTC CASREGGARDGYTF
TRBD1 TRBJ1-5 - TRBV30 TGTGCCTGCACAGGGACAGGGGGTGCACAGCCCCAGCATTTT CACTGTGGAQPQHF
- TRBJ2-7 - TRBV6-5 TGTGCCAGCAGTCGGACAGTAACCTCCTACGAGCAGTACTTC CASSRTVTSYEQYF
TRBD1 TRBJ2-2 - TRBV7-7 TGTGCTAGCAGCATGGGACAGGGAACCATCGGGGAGCTGTTTTTT CASSMGQGTIGELFF
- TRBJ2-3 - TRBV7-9 TGTGCCAGCAGCTTCGCGACAGGGAGGTTCAGCACAGATACGCAGTATTTT CASSFATGRFSTDTQYF
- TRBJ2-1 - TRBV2 TGTGCCAGCAGTGAAGAAAATAGCAGGCAGTTCTTC CASSEENSRQFF
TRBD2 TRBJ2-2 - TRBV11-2 TGTGCCAGCAGCCCCCTAGCGGGGCTGAACACCGGGGAGCTGTTTTTT CASSPLAGLNTGELFF
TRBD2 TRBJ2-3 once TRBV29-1 TGCAGCGTGGGGGGACTAGCGACAGATACGCAGTATTTT CSVGGLATDTQYF
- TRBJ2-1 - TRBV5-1 TGCGCCAGCAGCTTGGCAGGACTTTCGGGCAATGAGCAGTTCTTC CASSLAGLSGNEQFF
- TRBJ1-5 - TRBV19 TGTGCCAGTAGTAACGGGTATAGCAATCAGCCCCAGCATTTT CASSNGYSNQPQHF
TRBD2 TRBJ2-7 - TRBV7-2 TGTGCCAGCAGCCCCCAGGGGGGGACTAGCGGGAGCGGGCAGTACTTC CASSPQGGTSGSGQYF
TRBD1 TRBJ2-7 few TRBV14 TGTGCCAGCAGCCAGACAGGGGTCGAGCAGTACTTC CASSQTGVEQYF
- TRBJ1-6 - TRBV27 TGTGCCAGCAGTTGGACAGACCGAAATTCACCCCTCCACTTT CASSWTDRNSPLHF
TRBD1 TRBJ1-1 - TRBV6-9 TGTGCCAGCAGTTTCCAGACAGGGGCCGGCACTGAAGCTTTCTTT CASSFQTGAGTEAFF
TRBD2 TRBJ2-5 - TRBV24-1 TGTGCCACCCGAGGGACCGGGGGGGAGACCCAGTACTTC CATRGTGGETQYF
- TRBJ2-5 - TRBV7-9 TGTGCCAGCAGCTTAGCGCAGGGGACCCAGTACTTC CASSLAQGTQYF
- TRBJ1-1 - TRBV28 TGTGCCAGCAGTCCCCACGACAGAGGGGAAGCTTTCTTT CASSPHDRGEAFF
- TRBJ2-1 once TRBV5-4 TGTGCCAGCAGCTTGGAATTTGGACTCGACAATGAGCAGTTCTTC CASSLEFGLDNEQFF
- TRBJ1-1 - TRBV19 TGTGCCAGCCAAGGACCCAAGAAGACTGAAGCTTTCTTT CASQGPKKTEAFF
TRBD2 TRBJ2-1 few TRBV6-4 TGTGCCAGCAGCGCTGGAGCGGGAGAGGGCTACAATGAGCAGTTCTTC CASSAGAGEGYNEQFF
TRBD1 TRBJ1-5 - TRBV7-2 TGTGCCAGCAGCATATACGGACAGGCCCTAAATCAGCCCCAGCATTTT CASSIYGQALNQPQHF
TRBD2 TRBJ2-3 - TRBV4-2 TGTGCCAGCAGCCACCCCCCGAGCGGGGGGAGCACAGATACGCAGTATTTT CASSHPPSGGSTDTQYF
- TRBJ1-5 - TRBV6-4 TGTGCCAGAATTGGGACTCTAGCACGGGGCCCCAATCAGCCCCAGCATTTT CARIGTLARGPNQPQHF
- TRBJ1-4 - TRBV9 TGTGCCAGCAGCCCAGCTGCACCGGGGCGTGAAAAACTGTTTTTT CASSPAAPGREKLFF
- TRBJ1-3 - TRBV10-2 TGCGCCAGCAGGGCCGGAGGGACGTTCGGAAACACCATATATTTT CASRAGGTFGNTIYF
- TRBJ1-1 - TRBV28 TGTGCCAGCAGCCTAGGAAGGACTGAAGCTTTCTTT CASSLGRTEAFF
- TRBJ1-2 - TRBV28 TGTGCCAGCAGTTCCCAGGCAAGTGGCTACACCTTC CASSSQASGYTF
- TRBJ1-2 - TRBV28 TGTGCCAGCAGTCCACCGGCCCTAACGAAGGGCTACACCTTC CASSPPALTKGYTF
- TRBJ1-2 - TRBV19 TGTGCCAGTAGATCAGGGTACCATGGCTACACCTTC CASRSGYHGYTF
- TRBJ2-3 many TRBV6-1 TGTGCCAGCAGTGAAGCCACGGGTTCAGGGGCGGCAGATACGCAGTATTTT CASSEATGSGAADTQYF
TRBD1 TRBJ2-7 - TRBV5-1 TGCGCCAGCAGCTTCGGGACAGGACGATCCTACGAGCAGTACTTC CASSFGTGRSYEQYF
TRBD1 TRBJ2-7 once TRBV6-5 TGTGCCAGCAGTTACTCGAGACAGGGCTACGAGCAGTACTTC CASSYSRQGYEQYF
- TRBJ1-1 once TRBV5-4 TGTGCCAGCAGCTTGTACATAACAGCGAACACTGAAGCTTTCTTT CASSLYITANTEAFF
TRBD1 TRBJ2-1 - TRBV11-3 TGTGCCAGCAGCCTCCGCCGGGACAGGCCCCCCAATGAGCAGTTCTTC CASSLRRDRPPNEQFF
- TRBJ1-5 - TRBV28 TGTGCCAGCAGTTTCTTGAGGAGGACCAATCAGCCCCAGCATTTT CASSFLRRTNQPQHF
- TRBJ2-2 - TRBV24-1 TGTGCCACCAGTGATCTGCTAGGAGGTCCTATTACTCCCGGGGAGCTGTTTTTT CATSDLLGGPITPGELFF
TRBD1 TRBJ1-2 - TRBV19 TGTGCCAGTAGCCGGACAGGGCAAAACCTACATGATCCCTATGGCTACACCTTC CASSRTGQNLHDPYGYTF